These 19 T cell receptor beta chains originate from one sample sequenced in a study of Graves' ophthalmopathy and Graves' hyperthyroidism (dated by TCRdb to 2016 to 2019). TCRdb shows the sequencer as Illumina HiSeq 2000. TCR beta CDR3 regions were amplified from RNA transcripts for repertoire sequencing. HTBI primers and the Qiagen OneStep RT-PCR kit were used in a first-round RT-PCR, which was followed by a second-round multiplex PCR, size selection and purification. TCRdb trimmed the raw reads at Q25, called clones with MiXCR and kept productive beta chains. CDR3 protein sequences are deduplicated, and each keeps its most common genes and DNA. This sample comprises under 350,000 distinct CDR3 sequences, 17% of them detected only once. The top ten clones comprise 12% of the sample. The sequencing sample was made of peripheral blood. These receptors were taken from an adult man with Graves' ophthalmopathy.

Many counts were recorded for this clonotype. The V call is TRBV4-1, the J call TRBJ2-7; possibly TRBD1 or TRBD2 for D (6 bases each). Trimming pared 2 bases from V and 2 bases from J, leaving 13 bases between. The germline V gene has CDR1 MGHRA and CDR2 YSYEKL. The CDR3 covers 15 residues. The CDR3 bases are TGCGCCAGCAGCCAAAGGGGGGAGATAACCTACGAGCAGTACTTC. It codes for CASSQRGEITYEQYF.

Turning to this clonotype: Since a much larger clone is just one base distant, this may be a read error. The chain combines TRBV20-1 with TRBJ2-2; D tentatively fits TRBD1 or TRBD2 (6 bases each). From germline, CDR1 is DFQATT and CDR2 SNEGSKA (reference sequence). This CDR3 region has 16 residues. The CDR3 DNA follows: TGCAGTGCTAGAGATACAGGGACACGGAACACCGGGGGGCTGTTTTTT. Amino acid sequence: CSARDTGTRNTGGLFF.

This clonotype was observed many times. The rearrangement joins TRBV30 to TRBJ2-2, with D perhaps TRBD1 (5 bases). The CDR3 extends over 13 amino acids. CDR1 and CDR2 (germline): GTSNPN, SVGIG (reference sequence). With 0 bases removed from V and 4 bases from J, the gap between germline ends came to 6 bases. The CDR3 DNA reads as TGTGCCTGGAGTGTACAGGCCACCGGGGAGCTGTTTTTT. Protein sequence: CAWSVQATGELFF. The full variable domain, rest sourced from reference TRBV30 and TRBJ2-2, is SQTIHQWPATLVQPVGSPLSLECTVEGTSNPNLYWYRQAAGRGLQLLFYSVGIGQISSEVPQNLSASRPQDRQFILSSKKLLLSDSGFYLCAWSVQATGELFFGEGSRLTVL.

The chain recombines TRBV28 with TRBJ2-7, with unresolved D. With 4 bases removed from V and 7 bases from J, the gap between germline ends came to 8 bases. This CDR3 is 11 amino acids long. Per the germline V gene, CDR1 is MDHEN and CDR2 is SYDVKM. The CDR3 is CASSSLREQYF. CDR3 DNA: TGTGCCAGCAGTTCCCTACGGGAGCAGTACTTC.

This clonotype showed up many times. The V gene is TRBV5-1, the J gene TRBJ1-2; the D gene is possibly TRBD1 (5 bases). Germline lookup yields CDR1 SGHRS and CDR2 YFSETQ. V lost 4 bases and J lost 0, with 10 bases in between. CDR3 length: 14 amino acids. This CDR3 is CASSIGDSNYGYTF. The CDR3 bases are TGCGCCAGCAGCATTGGGGACTCTAACTATGGCTACACCTTC.

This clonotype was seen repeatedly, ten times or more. CDR3 nucleotide sequence: TGTGCCAGCAGTCCCTCCGATGGGGCGATGGACTACGAGCAGTACTTC. The encoded protein is CASSPSDGAMDYEQYF. This chain connects TRBV6-1 to TRBJ2-7; maybe TRBD1 (5 bases). Trimming removed 5 bases at V and 3 bases at J, with 20 bases between. Germline V gives CDR1 MNHNS, CDR2 SASEGT. The CDR3 is 16 residues long.

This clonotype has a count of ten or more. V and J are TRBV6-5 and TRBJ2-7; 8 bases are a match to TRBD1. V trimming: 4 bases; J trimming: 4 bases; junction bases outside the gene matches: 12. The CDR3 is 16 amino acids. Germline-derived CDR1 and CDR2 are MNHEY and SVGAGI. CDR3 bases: TGTGCCAGCAGTTCCCCCCGGACAGGGAGTTGGTACGAGCAGTACTTC. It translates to CASSSPRTGSWYEQYF.

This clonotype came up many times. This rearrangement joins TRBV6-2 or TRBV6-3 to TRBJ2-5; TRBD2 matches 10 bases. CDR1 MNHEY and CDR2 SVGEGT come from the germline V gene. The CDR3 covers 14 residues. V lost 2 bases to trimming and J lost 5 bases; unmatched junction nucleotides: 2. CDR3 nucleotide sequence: TGTGCCAGCAGTTACCTAGCGGGAGCGGAGACCCAGTACTTC. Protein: CASSYLAGAETQYF.

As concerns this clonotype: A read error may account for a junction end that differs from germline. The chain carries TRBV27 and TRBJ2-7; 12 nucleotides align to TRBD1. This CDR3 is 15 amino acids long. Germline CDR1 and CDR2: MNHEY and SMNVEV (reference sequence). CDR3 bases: TGTGTCAGCAGTTTAACGGGACAGGGGGCGCGGGAGCAGTACTTC. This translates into CVSSLTGQGAREQYF.

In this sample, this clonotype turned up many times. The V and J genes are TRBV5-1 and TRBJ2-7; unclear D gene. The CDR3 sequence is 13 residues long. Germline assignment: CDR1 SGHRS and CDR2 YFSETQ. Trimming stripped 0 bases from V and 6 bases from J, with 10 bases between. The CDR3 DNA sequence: TGCGCCAGCAGCTTGGCTGGCAGGAGCGAGCAGTACTTC. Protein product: CASSLAGRSEQYF.

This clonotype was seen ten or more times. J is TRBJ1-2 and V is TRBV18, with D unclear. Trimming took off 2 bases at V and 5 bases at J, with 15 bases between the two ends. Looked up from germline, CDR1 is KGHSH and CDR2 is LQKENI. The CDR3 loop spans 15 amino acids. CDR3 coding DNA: TGTGCCAGCTCACCAGTCTCGTGGGGAGATTATGGCTACACCTTC. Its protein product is CASSPVSWGDYGYTF.

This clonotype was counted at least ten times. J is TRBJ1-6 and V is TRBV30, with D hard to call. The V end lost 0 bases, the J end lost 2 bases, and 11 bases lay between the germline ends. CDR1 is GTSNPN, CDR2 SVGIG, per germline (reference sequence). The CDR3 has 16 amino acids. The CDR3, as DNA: TGTGCCTGGAGTGTAAGCCCGGGCGCCTATAATTCACCCCTCCACTTT. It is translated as CAWSVSPGAYNSPLHF.

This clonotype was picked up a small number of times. In DNA, the CDR3 is TGTGCCAGCAGTACCAGCGACAGGGTAGCCGGGGAGCTGTTTTTT. It yields the protein CASSTSDRVAGELFF. This chain links TRBV28 with TRBJ2-2, with 7 bases lining up with TRBD1. The CDR3 is 15 residues long. Trimming cost V 5 bases and J 6 bases; bases outside gene matches: 9. Per the germline V gene, CDR1 is MDHEN and CDR2 is SYDVKM. The complete variable domain, with remaining parts taken from reference TRBV28 and TRBJ2-2, reads DVKVTQSSRYLVKRTGEKVFLECVQDMDHENMFWYRQDPGLGLRLIYFSYDVKMKEKGDIPEGYSVSREKKERFSLILESASTNQTSMYLCASSTSDRVAGELFFGEGSRLTVL.

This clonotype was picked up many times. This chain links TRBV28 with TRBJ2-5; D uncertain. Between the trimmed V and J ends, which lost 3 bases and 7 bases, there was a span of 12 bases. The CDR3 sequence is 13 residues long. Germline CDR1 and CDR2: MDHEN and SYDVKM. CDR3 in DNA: TGTGCCAGCAGTTTTCAAGGAATCGGGACCCAGTACTTC. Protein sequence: CASSFQGIGTQYF.

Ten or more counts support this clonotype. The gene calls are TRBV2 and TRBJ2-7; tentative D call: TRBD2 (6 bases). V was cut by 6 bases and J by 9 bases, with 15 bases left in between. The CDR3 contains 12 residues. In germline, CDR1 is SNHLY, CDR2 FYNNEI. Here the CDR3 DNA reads TGTGCCAGCAGGGAGGGTGTCTTGTGGCAGTACTTC. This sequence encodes CASREGVLWQYF.

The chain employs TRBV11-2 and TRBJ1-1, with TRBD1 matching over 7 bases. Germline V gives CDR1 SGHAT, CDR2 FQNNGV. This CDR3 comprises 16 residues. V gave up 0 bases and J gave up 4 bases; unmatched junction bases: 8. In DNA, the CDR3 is TGTGCCAGCAGCTTAGATCGGTTTTCAGGGGGCACTGAAGCTTTCTTT. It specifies CASSLDRFSGGTEAFF.

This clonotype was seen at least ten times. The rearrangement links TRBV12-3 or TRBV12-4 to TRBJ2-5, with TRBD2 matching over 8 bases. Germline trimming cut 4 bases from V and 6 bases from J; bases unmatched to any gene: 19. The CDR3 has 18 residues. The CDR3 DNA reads TGTGCCAGCAGTTACCTCCCTTACGGGAGGGCCGAGATAAAGACCCAGTACTTC. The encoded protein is CASSYLPYGRAEIKTQYF.

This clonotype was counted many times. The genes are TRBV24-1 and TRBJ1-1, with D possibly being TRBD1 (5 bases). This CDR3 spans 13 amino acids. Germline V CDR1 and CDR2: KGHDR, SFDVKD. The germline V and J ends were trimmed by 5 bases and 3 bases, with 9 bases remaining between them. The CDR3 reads CATSGSGDTEAFF. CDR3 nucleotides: TGTGCCACCAGTGGTTCGGGGGACACTGAAGCTTTCTTT.

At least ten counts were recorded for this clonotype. The CDR3 coding sequence is TGTGCCAGCAGCCTAAGAAGGGGGATAGGCGAGCAGTACTTC. Its protein product is CASSLRRGIGEQYF. The chain employs TRBV7-2 and TRBJ2-7; D might be TRBD1 (6 bases). The CDR3 extends over 14 amino acids. Germline V lookup: CDR1 SGHTA, CDR2 FQGNSA. V lost 5 bases to trimming and J lost 6 bases, with 17 bases between them.